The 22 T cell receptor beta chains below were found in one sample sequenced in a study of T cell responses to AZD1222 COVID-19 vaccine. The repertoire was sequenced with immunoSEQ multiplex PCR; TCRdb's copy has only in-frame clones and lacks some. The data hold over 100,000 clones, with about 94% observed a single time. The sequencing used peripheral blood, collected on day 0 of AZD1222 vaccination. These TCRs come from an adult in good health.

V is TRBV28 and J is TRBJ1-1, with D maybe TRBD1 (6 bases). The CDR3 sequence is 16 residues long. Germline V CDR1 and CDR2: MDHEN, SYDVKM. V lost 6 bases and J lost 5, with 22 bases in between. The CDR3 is CASSFAGAKGGTEAFF. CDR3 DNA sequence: TGTGCCAGCAGCTTCGCGGGGGCGAAAGGGGGGACTGAAGCTTTCTTT. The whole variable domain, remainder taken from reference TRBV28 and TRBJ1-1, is DVKVTQSSRYLVKRTGEKVFLECVQDMDHENMFWYRQDPGLGLRLIYFSYDVKMKEKGDIPEGYSVSREKKERFSLILESASTNQTSMYLCASSFAGAKGGTEAFFGQGTRLTVV.

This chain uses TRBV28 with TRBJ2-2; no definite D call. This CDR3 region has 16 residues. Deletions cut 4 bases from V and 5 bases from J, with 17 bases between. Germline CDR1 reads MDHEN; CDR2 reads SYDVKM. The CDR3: CASSSPIASDTGELFF. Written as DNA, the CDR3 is TGTGCCAGCAGTTCCCCTATAGCTAGTGATACCGGGGAGCTGTTTTTT.

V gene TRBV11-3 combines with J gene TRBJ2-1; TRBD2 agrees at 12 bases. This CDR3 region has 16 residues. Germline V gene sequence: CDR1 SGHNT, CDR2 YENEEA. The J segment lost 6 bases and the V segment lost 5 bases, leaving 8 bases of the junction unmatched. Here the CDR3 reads CASSPGLAGAFNEQFF. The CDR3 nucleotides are TGTGCCAGCAGCCCGGGACTAGCGGGTGCCTTCAATGAGCAGTTCTTC.

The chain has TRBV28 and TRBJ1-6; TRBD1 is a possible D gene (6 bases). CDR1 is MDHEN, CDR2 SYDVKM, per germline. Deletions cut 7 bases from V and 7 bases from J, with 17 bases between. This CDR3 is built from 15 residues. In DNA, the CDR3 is TGTGCCAGCATCGCACTGGACAGAATAAATTCACCCCTCCACTTT. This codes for CASIALDRINSPLHF.

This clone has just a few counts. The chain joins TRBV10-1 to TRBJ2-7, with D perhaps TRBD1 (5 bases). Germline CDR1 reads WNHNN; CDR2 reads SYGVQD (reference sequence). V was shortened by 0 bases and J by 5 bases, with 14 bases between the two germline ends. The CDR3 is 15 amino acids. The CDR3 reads CASSESGLPNHEQYF. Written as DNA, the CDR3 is TGCGCCAGCAGTGAGTCGGGGCTCCCTAATCACGAGCAGTACTTC.

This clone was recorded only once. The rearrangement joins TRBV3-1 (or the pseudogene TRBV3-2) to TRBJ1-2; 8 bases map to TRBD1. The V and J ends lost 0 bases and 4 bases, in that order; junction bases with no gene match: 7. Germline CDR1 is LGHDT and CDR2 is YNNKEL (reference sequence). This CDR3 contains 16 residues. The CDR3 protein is CASSQEFGQGLYGYTF. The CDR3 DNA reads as TGTGCCAGCAGCCAAGAGTTCGGACAGGGCCTCTATGGCTACACCTTC.

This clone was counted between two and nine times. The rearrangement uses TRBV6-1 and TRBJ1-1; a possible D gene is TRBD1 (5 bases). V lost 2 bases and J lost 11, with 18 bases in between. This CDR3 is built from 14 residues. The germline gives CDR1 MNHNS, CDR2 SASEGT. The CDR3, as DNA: TGTGCCAGCAGTGAATGGGCCGCTATCGAGGGGGCTTTCTTT. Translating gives CASSEWAAIEGAFF.

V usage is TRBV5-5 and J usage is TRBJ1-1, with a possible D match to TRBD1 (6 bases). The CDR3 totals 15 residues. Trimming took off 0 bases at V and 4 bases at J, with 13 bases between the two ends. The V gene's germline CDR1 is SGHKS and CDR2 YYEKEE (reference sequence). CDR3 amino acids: CASSLVAGVITEAFF. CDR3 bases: TGTGCCAGCAGCTTGGTGGCAGGGGTAATCACTGAAGCTTTCTTT.

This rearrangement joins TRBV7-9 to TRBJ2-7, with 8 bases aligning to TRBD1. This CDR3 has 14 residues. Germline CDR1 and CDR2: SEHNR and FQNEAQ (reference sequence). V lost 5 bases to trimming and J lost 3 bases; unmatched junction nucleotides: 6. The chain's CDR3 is CASSDNGQGYEQYF. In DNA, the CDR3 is TGTGCCAGCAGCGACAATGGACAGGGCTACGAGCAGTACTTC.

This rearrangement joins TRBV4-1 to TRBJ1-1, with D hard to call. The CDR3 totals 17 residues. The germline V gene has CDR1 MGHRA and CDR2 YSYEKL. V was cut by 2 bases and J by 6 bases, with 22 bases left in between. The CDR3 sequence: CASSQQVAGGRKPEAFF. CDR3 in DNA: TGCGCCAGCAGCCAACAAGTCGCCGGAGGAAGGAAACCTGAAGCTTTCTTT.

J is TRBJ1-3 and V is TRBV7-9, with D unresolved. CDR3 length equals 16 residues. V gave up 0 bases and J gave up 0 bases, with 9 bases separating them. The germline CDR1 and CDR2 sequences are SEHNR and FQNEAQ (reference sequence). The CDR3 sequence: CASSLAQPHSGNTIYF. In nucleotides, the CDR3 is TGTGCCAGCAGCTTAGCGCAGCCTCACTCTGGAAACACCATATATTTT.

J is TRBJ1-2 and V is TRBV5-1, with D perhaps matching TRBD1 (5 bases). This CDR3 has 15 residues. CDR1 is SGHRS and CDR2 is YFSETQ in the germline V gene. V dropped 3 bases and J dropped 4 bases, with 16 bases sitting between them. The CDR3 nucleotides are TGCGCCAGCAGCTGGGGGGACCGGGGCTCCTATGGCTACACCTTC. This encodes CASSWGDRGSYGYTF.

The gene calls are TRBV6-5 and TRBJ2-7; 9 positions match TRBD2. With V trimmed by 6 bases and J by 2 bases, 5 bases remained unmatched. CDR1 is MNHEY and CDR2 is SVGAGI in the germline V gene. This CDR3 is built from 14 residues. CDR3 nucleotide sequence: TGTGCCAGCAGGTCTAGCGGGACAACCTACGAGCAGTACTTC. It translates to CASRSSGTTYEQYF.

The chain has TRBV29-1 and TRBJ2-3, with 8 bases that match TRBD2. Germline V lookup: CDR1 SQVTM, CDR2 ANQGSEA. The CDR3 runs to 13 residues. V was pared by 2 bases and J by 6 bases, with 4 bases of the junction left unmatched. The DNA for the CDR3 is TGCAGCGTTGAAAGGACTAGCAGCGATACGCAGTATTTT. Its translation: CSVERTSSDTQYF.

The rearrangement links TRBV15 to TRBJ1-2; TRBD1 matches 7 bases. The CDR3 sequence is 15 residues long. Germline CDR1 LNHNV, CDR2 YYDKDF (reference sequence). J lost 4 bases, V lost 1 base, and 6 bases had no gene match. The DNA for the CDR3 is TGTGCCACCAGCAGAGCCCAGCCAGGGGGCTATGGCTACACCTTC. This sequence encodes CATSRAQPGGYGYTF.

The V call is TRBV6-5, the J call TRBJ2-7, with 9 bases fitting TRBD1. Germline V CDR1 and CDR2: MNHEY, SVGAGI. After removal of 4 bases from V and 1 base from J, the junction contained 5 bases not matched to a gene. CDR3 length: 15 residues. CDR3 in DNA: TGTGCCAGCAGTTTCGGACAGGGGCCTTCCTACGAGCAGTACTTC. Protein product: CASSFGQGPSYEQYF.

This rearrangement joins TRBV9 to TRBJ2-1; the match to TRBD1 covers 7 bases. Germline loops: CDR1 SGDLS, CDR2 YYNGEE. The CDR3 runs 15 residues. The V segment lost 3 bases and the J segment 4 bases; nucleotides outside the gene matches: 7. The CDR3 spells CASSETGQTYNEQFF. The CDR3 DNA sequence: TGTGCCAGCAGCGAGACGGGACAGACGTACAATGAGCAGTTCTTC.

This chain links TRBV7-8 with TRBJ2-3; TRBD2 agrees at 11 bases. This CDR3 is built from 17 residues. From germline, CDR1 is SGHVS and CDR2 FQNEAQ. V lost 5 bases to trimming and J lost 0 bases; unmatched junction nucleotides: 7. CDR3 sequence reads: CASSPGTSGPSTDTQYF. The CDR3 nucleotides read TGTGCCAGCAGCCCGGGGACTAGCGGACCTAGCACAGATACGCAGTATTTT.

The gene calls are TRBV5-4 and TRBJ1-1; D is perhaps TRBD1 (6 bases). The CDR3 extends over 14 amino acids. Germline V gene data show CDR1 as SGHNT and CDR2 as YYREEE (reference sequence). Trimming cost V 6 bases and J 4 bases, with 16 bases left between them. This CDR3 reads CASNGGGTGTEAFF. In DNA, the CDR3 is TGTGCCAGCAACGGAGGGGGTACGGGCACTGAAGCTTTCTTT.

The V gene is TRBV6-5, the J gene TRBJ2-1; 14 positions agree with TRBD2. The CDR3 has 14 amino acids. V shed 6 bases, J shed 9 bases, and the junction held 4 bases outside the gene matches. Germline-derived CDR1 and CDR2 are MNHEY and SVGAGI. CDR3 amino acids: CASSSGLAGVEQFF. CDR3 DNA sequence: TGTGCCAGCAGCTCGGGACTAGCGGGAGTTGAGCAGTTCTTC.

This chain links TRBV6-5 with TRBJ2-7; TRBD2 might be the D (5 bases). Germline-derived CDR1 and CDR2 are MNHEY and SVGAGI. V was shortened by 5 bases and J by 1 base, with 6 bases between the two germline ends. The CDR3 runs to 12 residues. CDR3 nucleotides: TGTGCCAGCAGTCCGGGGTCCTACGAGCAGTACTTC. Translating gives CASSPGSYEQYF.

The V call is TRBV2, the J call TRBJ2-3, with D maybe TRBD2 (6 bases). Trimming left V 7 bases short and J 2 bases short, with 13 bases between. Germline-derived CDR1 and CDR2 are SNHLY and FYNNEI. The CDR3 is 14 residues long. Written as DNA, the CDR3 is TGTGCCAGCACCAGGGCTAGCGCCACAGATACGCAGTATTTT. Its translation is CASTRASATDTQYF.